These 5 T cell receptor beta chains share one sample of origin, sequenced in a study of T-cell memory formation after mild COVID-19. TCRdb re-derived calls from the 5' RACE reads in MiXCR, one entry per CDR3 protein. The table shows 130,000 to 150,000 distinct CDR3 sequences, with about 19% occurring only once. Specimen: PBMCs or a T cell subset sorted from them (not recorded which). The receptors were sampled from an adult woman who had mild COVID-19 (a few samples of this study predate the infection). Cell type and time point are not known.

This clonotype was observed a handful of times. This chain joins TRBV25-1 and TRBJ2-3; 9 bases are a match to TRBD2. CDR3 length: 16 amino acids. CDR1 is MGHDK and CDR2 is SYGVNS in the germline V gene. Losses at the gene ends were 1 base for V and 4 bases for J; bases not matched to a gene: 6. In nucleotides, the CDR3 is TGTGCCAGCAGTGAATGGGGTAGCGGGAGTTCAGATACGCAGTATTTT. Its translation is CASSEWGSGSSDTQYF. Using reference TRBV25-1 and TRBJ2-3 for the parts outside the CDR3, the full variable domain is EADIYQTPRYLVIGTGKKITLECSQTMGHDKMYWYQQDPGMELHLIHYSYGVNSTEKGDLSSESTVSRIRTEHFPLTLESARPSHTSQYLCASSEWGSGSSDTQYFGPGTRLTVL.

This clonotype occurred many times. The V gene is TRBV7-9, the J gene TRBJ2-3; no clear D. V was cut by 5 bases and J by 0 bases, with 6 bases left in between. CDR1 and CDR2 from the germline V gene are SEHNR and FQNEAQ (reference sequence). CDR3 length: 13 residues. The DNA for the CDR3 is TGTGCCAGCAGCCTGTGGAGCACAGATACGCAGTATTTT. It specifies CASSLWSTDTQYF.

This clonotype was counted a few times. The chain couples TRBV7-2 to TRBJ1-1, with no clear D. Trimming shortened V by 5 bases and J by 1 base, and 8 bases separated the two germline ends. Germline CDR1 is SGHTA and CDR2 is FQGNSA. The CDR3 totals 13 residues. The CDR3 spells CASSVGENTEAFF. CDR3 nucleotides: TGTGCCAGCAGCGTTGGAGAGAACACTGAAGCTTTCTTT.

This clonotype was recorded a few times. The chain carries TRBV6-2 or TRBV6-3 and TRBJ2-1; TRBD2 aligns across 13 bases. CDR1 is MNHEY, CDR2 SVGEGT, per germline. J was trimmed by 10 bases and V by 1 base; bases with no gene match: 4. The CDR3 runs 15 residues. CDR3 bases: TGTGCCAGCAGTTACTTCGGACTAGCGGGAGTCGAGCAGTTCTTC. Translated, it gives CASSYFGLAGVEQFF.

The chain recombines TRBV20-1 with TRBJ2-1; tentative D call: TRBD1 (5 bases). Germline CDR1 is DFQATT and CDR2 is SNEGSKA (reference sequence). Trimming stripped 6 bases from V and 5 bases from J, with 14 bases between. The CDR3 spans 13 residues. The CDR3 reads CSAPTRAHNEQFF. The CDR3 DNA sequence: TGCAGTGCCCCGACCAGGGCCCACAATGAGCAGTTCTTC.